These 2 T cell receptor beta chains were sequenced from one sample in a study of T cell responses to AZD1222 COVID-19 vaccine. Sequencing used immunoSEQ multiplex PCR; TCRdb keeps in-frame clones, though not all of them. The table has 150,000 to 200,000 clones, roughly 93% seen once. Sequenced here: peripheral blood, sampled on day 0 of AZD1222 vaccination. These receptor sequences come from an adult in good health.

V is TRBV5-4 and J is TRBJ2-7; 7 bases map to TRBD1. The CDR3 runs 15 residues. The J segment lost 2 bases and the V segment lost 2 bases, leaving 7 bases of the junction unmatched. Germline V gene data show CDR1 as SGHNT and CDR2 as YYREEE (reference sequence). CDR3 nucleotides: TGTGCCAGCAGCTTAGGACAGGTGGGGGCCTACGAGCAGTACTTC. This sequence encodes CASSLGQVGAYEQYF.

This chain joins TRBV11-1 and TRBJ1-1; maybe TRBD1 (6 bases). The CDR3 length is 14 residues. CDR1 SGHAT and CDR2 FQDESV come from the germline V gene (reference sequence). Trimming removed 1 base from V and 4 bases from J, with 10 bases in between. This CDR3 is CASSLGRGSTEAFF. The CDR3 nucleotides are TGTGCCAGCAGCTTAGGCAGGGGTAGCACTGAAGCTTTCTTT. Full variable domain (rest looked up from reference TRBV11-1 and TRBJ1-1): EAEVAQSPRYKITEKSQAVAFWCDPISGHATLYWYRQILGQGPELLVQFQDESVVDDSQLPKDRFSAERLKGVDSTLKIQPAELGDSAMYLCASSLGRGSTEAFFGQGTRLTVV.